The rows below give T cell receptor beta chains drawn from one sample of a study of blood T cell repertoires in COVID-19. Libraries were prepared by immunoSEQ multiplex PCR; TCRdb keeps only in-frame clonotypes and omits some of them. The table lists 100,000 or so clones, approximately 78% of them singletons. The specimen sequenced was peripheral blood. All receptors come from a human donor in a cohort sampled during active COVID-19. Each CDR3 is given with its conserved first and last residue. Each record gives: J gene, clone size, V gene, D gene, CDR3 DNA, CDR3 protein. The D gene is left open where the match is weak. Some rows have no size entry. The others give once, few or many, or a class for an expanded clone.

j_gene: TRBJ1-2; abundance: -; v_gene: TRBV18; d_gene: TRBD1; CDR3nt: TGTGCCAGCTCACTCTGGACAGGGGGCGCATTTGGCTACACCTTC; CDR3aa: CASSLWTGGAFGYTF
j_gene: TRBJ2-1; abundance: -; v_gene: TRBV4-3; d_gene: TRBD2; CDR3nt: TGCGCCAGCAGCCTGCTAGCGGGGGGGTCCTACAATGAGCAGTTCTTC; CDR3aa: CASSLLAGGSYNEQFF
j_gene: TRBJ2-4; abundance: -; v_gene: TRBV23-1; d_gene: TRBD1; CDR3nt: TGCGCCAGCAGTCAACCCAACCACCGGCGACAGGGAAACGGGAAAAACATTCAGTACTTC; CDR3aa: CASSQPNHRRQGNGKNIQYF
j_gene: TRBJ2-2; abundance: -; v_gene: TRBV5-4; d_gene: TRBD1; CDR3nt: TGTGCCAGCAGTTCCGGACAGGGGGCGCAGGGCGGGGAGCTGTTTTTT; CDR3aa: CASSSGQGAQGGELFF
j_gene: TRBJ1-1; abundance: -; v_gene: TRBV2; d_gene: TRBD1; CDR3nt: TGTGCCAGCAGTCAGGGGGCTGTCACTGAAGCTTTCTTT; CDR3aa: CASSQGAVTEAFF
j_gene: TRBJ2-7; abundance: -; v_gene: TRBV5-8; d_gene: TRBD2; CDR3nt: TGTGCCAGCAGCCGGGGGGTCTTCTACGAGCAGTACTTC; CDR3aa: CASSRGVFYEQYF
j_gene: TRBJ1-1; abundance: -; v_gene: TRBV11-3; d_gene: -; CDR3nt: TGTGCCAGCAGCTTAGGTCCGGGCACTGAAGCTTTCTTT; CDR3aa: CASSLGPGTEAFF
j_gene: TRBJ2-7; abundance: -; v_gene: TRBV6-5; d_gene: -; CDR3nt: TGTGCCAGCAGTTACTCGGAGAGGGGGACCTCCTACGAGCAGTACTTC; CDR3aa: CASSYSERGTSYEQYF
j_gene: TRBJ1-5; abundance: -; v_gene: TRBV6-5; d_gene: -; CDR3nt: TGTGCCAGCGCGCTTGTTGCAGGGAATCAGCCCCAGCATTTT; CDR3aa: CASALVAGNQPQHF
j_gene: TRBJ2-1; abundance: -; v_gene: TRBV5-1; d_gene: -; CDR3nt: TGCGCCAGCAGCTCGGACAACCACAATGAGCAGTTCTTC; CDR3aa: CASSSDNHNEQFF
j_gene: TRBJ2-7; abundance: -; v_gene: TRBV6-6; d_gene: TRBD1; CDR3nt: TGTGCCAGCAGTTACAGGACAGGGGGCCGCGAGCAGTACTTC; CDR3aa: CASSYRTGGREQYF
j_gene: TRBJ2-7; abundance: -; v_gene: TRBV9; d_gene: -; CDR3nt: TGTGCCAGCAGCGTAGACGTAGGGGCGAGCTCCTACGAGCAGTACTTC; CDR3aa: CASSVDVGASSYEQYF
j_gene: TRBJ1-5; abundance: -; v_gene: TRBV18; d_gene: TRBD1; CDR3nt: TGTGCCAGCTCAGGGACAGGGGGAGGACAGCCCCAGCATTTT; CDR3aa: CASSGTGGGQPQHF
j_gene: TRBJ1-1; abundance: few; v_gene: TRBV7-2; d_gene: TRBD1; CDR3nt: TGTGCCAGCAGCTTAGATATGACAGGGAGGACTGAAGCTTTCTTT; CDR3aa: CASSLDMTGRTEAFF
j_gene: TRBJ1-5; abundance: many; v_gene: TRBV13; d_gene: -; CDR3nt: TGTGCCAGCAGCTTACTCAATCAGCCCCAGCATTTT; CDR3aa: CASSLLNQPQHF
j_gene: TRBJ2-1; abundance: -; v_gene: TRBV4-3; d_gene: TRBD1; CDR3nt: TGCGCCAGCAGCCAGGGGACAGGGGGATCCTACAATGAGCAGTTCTTC; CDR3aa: CASSQGTGGSYNEQFF
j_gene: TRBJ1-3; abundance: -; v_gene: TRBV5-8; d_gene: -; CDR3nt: TGTGCCAGCAGCTTGGCCGTGGCAGCAGGATCTGGAAACACCATATATTTT; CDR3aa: CASSLAVAAGSGNTIYF
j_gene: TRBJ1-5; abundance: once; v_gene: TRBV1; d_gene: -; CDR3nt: TGCACCAGCAGCCAAGACCCCAGGGGGCGCGACAATCAGCCCCAGCATTTT; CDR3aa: CTSSQDPRGRDNQPQHF
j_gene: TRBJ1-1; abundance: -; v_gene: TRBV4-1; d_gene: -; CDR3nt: TGCGCCAGCAGCCAAGATGGGGGGGCTCGAACTGAAGCTTTCTTT; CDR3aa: CASSQDGGARTEAFF
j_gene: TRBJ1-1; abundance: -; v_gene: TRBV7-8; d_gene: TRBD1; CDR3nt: TGTGCCAGCAGCCTCTCGGGGACAGGAGGCACTGAAGCTTTCTTT; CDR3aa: CASSLSGTGGTEAFF
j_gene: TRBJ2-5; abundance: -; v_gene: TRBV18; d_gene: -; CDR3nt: TGTGCCAGCTCCCACCCTCGGGGAGAGACCCAGTACTTC; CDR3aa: CASSHPRGETQYF
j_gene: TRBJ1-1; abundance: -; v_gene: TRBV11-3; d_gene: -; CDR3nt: TGTGCCAGCAGCAAAAACCAGGCCCAGAACACTGAAGCTTTCTTT; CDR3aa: CASSKNQAQNTEAFF
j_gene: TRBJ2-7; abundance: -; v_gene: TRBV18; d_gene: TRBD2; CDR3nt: TGTGCCAGCTCACCTGGACTAGCGGGGGGCGAGCAGTACTTC; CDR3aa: CASSPGLAGGEQYF
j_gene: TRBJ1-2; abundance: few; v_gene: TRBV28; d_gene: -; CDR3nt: TGTGCCAGCAGTTCTAGATCTACAGGGCTCTATGGCTACACCTTC; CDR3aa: CASSSRSTGLYGYTF
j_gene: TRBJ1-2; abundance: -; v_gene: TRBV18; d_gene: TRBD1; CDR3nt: TGTGCCAGCTCACCGGAGTACCCACCCAGGGGGAGTAACTATGGCTACACCTTC; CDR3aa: CASSPEYPPRGSNYGYTF
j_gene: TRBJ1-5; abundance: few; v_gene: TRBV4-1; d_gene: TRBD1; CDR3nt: TGCGCCAGCAGTGACATCTACAGGGGACGCAATCAGCCCCAGCATTTT; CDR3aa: CASSDIYRGRNQPQHF
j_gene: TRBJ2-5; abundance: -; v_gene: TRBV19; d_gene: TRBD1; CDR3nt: TGTGCCAGTACCTCGGGACAGGTGGGGACCCAGTACTTC; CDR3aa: CASTSGQVGTQYF
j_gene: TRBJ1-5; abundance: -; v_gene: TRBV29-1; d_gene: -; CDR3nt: TGCAGCGCCCCAGGGTCCCAGCCCCAGCATTTT; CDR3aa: CSAPGSQPQHF
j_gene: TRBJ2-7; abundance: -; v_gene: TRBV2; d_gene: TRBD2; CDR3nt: TGTGCCAGCAAACGAGCGGGGAGCTCCTACGAGCAGTACTTC; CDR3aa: CASKRAGSSYEQYF
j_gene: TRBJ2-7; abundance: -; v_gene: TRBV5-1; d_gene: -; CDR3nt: TGCGCCAGCAGCTCCGTCCCAGGGTCCCCCTACGAGCAGTACTTC; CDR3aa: CASSSVPGSPYEQYF
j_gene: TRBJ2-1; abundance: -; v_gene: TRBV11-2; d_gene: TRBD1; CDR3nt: TGTGCCAGCAGCGCAAAGACAGGGGGCGGACCTCCCGTCGAGCAGTTCTTC; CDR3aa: CASSAKTGGGPPVEQFF
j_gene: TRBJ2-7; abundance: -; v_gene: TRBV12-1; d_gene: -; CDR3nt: TGTGCCAGCACCTCACGACAGGAGTCCTACGAGCAGTACTTC; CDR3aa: CASTSRQESYEQYF
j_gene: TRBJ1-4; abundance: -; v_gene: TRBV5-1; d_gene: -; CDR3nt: TGCGCCAGCAGCTTGATGGGGCCGAGGACTAATGAAAAACTGTTTTTT; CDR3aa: CASSLMGPRTNEKLFF
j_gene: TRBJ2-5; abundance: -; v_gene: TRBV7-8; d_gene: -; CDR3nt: TGTGCCAGCAGAAGGGGGTGGACGGAAGAGACCCAGTACTTC; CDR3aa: CASRRGWTEETQYF
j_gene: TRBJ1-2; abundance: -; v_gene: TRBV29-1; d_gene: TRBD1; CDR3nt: TGCAGCGTCCGGGACAGCACTAACTATGGCTACACCTTC; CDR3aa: CSVRDSTNYGYTF
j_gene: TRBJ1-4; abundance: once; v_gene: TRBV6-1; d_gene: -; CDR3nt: TGTGCCAGCAGTGAAGGTGGCCGAGGGAGTGAAAAACTGTTTTTT; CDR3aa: CASSEGGRGSEKLFF
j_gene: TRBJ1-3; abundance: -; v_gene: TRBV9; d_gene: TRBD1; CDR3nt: TGTGCCAGCAGCGTGTCTCCGGGACAGAGCATTCCCTCTGGAAACACCATATATTTT; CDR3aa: CASSVSPGQSIPSGNTIYF